This T cell receptor beta chain is drawn from a study of technical replicates of blood from a handful of donors. Germline V gene lookup returns CDR1 GTSNPN and CDR2 SVGIG (reference sequence). This CDR3 region has 11 residues. The V end lost 5 bases, the J end lost 7 bases, and 11 bases lay between the germline ends. The assay was immunoSEQ multiplex PCR, and TCRdb's table has in-frame clones only and misses some. This sample has roughly 59,000 clones; approximately 86% occur once, and the top ten carry 5%. This clonotype originated in a human donor in good health. Some clones in this sample may be carry-over from other donors' samples. The V and J genes are TRBV30 and TRBJ1-2; TRBD1 might be the D (5 bases). The sample comprised PBMCs. This CDR3 reads CAWDRGRGYTF. In DNA form, the CDR3 reads TGTGCCTGGGACAGAGGCCGTGGCTACACCTTC.